The clone carrying this T cell receptor (beta chain) showed up many times. Its antigen remains unknown. The junction had 7 bases not matched to a gene; V was cut back by 3 bases and J by 9 bases. CDR1 is GTSNPN, CDR2 SVGIG, per germline (reference sequence). CDR3 length equals 13 residues. This sample was included in a study of T cells in Graves' hyperthyroidism and ophthalmopathy. Broader study findings: Most clonotypes that expanded in the thyroid above 0.001 also showed up in blood.

Amplification of TCR beta CDR3 regions used RNA as the template. Carried out on the TCR CDR3, a first-round RT-PCR used the HTBI primer set. Each CDR3 protein is one row after TCRdb ran MiXCR on the multiplex PCR reads. The sample records a few hundred thousand distinct CDR3 sequences, approximately 15% being singletons. This receptor was obtained from a woman aged 40-49 years with Graves' ophthalmopathy. The chain joins TRBV30 to TRBJ2-5; TRBD1 matches 10 bases. Sequenced: blood. CDR3 DNA sequence: TGTGCCTGGAGAAACCCCGGGACAGGGGCCCAGTACTTC. This translates into CAWRNPGTGAQYF. The entire variable domain, with the rest obtained from reference TRBV30 and TRBJ2-5, is as follows: SQTIHQWPATLVQPVGSPLSLECTVEGTSNPNLYWYRQAAGRGLQLLFYSVGIGQISSEVPQNLSASRPQDRQFILSSKKLLLSDSGFYLCAWRNPGTGAQYFGPGTRLLVL.